This T cell receptor beta chain was retrieved from a study of shared clonotypes between healthy human individuals. Across the whole study: Those who served as donors were a couple of women and three men between the ages of 18 and 49. CD4 naive and memory got three plates each, CD8 naive two, CD8 memory one. General study points: Non-shared clonotypes had lower generation probabilities than those shared by all four donors. Larger richness was generally estimated for naive than memory subsets.

Repertoires were generated with immunoSEQ multiplex PCR, while TCRdb's copy carries only in-frame clones and drops some. The profile covers just over 2,000,000 clones, with approximately 94% appearing a single time and 1% to 1.3% taken by the ten largest. Positively selected for CCR7, the CD45RO-negative cells used as naive CD8 cells excluded terminally differentiated effector memory CD45RA+ cells. With respect to this clone: Antigen unknown.

The specimen sequenced was naive CD8+ T cells sorted from blood. The sequence was collected from a man aged 18 to 30 in good health.

The CDR3 loop reads CASSPGGAKDTQYF. Written as DNA, the CDR3 is TGCGCCAGCAGCCCCGGGGGGGCGAAAGATACGCAGTATTTT. The J gene is TRBJ2-3, the V gene TRBV5-1; 8 bases match TRBD2. This CDR3 spans 14 amino acids. Germline CDR1 and CDR2: SGHRS and YFSETQ. Trimming at V came to 4 bases and at J to 5 bases, leaving 6 bases not matched to a gene.